The clone carrying this TCR beta chain came up a few times. Its cognate antigen is unknown. Alopecia areata patients had lesional scalp punch biopsies and peripheral blood taken from them. The authors extracted RNA and reverse transcribed it into cDNA as the sequencing template. Repertoires were generated with immunoSEQ multiplex PCR, while TCRdb's copy carries only in-frame clones and drops some. This repertoire shows around 80,000 clones, roughly half found once; its top ten account for approximately 5.3%. This specimen belongs to a study of CD8+ T cells in alopecia areata. Study results and caveats: For lesional scalp, especially alopecia totalis/universalis, clonality was higher than in normal scalp.

V lost 0 bases and J lost 4; bases outside the gene matches: 7. CDR3 length: 16 amino acids. Germline CDR1 reads SQVTM; CDR2 reads ANQGSEA. The receptor was derived from a human donor with alopecia areata. V usage is TRBV29-1 and J usage is TRBJ2-1; 9 bases agree with TRBD2. Sequenced input: NKG2D-high CD8+ T cells sorted from blood. CDR3 in amino acids: CSVEDPSSGMYNEQFF. The CDR3 nucleotides are TGCAGCGTTGAAGACCCGTCTAGCGGGATGTACAATGAGCAGTTCTTC.